A selection of T cell receptor beta chains follows, all from one sample in a study of T cell responses to AZD1222 COVID-19 vaccine. The assay was immunoSEQ multiplex PCR, and TCRdb's table has in-frame clones only and misses some. Among approximately 100,000 clones listed, roughly nine tenths were seen once. Sequencing used peripheral blood, obtained on day 0 of AZD1222 vaccination. All receptors derive from an adult in good health. Both conserved end residues are trimmed from each CDR3. Some rows have no size entry. The others give once, few or many, or a class for an expanded clone.

clone_size: .; v_call: TRBV6-6; j_call: TRBJ1-3; cdr3_aa: ASRHGDRGKNTIY
clone_size: .; v_call: TRBV19; j_call: TRBJ2-3; cdr3_aa: ASSIGQGSDTQY
clone_size: .; v_call: TRBV4-2; j_call: TRBJ2-3; cdr3_aa: ASSQDRVESSTDTQY
clone_size: .; v_call: TRBV5-1; j_call: TRBJ1-2; cdr3_aa: ASSFEGTGGYGYT
clone_size: .; v_call: TRBV24-1; j_call: TRBJ1-3; cdr3_aa: ATSAGTGDSGNTIY
clone_size: .; v_call: TRBV7-9; j_call: TRBJ2-7; cdr3_aa: ASSLDRFGEQY
clone_size: .; v_call: TRBV5-6; j_call: TRBJ1-2; cdr3_aa: ASSLGQVTNYGYT
clone_size: .; v_call: TRBV4-2; j_call: TRBJ1-5; cdr3_aa: ASSQGIQGQH
clone_size: once; v_call: TRBV19; j_call: TRBJ1-2; cdr3_aa: ASSIDRQGRYGYT
clone_size: .; v_call: TRBV25-1; j_call: TRBJ1-4; cdr3_aa: ASSESGWEKLF
clone_size: .; v_call: TRBV7-2; j_call: TRBJ1-6; cdr3_aa: ASSQGGQGNSPLH
clone_size: few; v_call: TRBV11-3; j_call: TRBJ2-7; cdr3_aa: ASSLTLQSEQY